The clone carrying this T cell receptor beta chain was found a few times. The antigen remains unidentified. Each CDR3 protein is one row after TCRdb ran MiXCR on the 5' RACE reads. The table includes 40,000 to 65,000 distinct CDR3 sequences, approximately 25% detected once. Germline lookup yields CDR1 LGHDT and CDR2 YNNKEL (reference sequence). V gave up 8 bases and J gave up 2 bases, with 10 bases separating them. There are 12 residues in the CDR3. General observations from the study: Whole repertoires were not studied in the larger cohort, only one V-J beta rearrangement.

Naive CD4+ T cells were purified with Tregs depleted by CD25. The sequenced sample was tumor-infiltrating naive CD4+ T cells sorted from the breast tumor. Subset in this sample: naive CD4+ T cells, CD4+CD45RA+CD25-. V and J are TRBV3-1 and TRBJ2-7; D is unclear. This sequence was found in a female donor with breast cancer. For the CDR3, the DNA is TGTGCCAGCGAGGCCCCTACCTACGAGCAGTACTTC. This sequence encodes CASEAPTYEQYF.